A selection of T cell receptor beta chains follows, all from one sample in a study of radiation and T cells in renal cell carcinoma. The assay was immunoSEQ multiplex PCR, and TCRdb's table has in-frame clones only and misses some. This sample has roughly 130,000 clones, with around nine tenths found just once. The sample here was blood, taken from a patient whose treatment included radiotherapy and nephrectomy. All receptors derive from a woman in her forties or fifties with renal cell carcinoma. Both conserved end residues are part of each CDR3. Fields, in order: J gene, CDR3 length, clone size, D gene, V gene, CDR3 DNA, CDR3 protein. The D gene is left open where the match is weak. Only part of the rows carry a size: once, few, many, or a class if the clone is expanded.

J: TRBJ1-2
length: 13
size: NA
D: NA
V: TRBV14
DNA: TGTGCCAGCAGCCAGGATTACAGGTCTGGCTACACCTTC
CDR3: CASSQDYRSGYTF

J: TRBJ2-7
length: 17
size: NA
D: TRBD1
V: TRBV6-1
DNA: TGTGCCAGCAGTGAAGAGGGACAGGGGGCGAATTACTACGAGCAGTACTTC
CDR3: CASSEEGQGANYYEQYF

J: TRBJ2-2
length: 13
size: NA
D: NA
V: TRBV7-3
DNA: TGTGCCAGCAGCTTTTCGGGGTCGGGGGAGCTGTTTTTT
CDR3: CASSFSGSGELFF

J: TRBJ2-7
length: 15
size: NA
D: TRBD1
V: TRBV10-3
DNA: TGTGCCATCAGTGACCAGGGGACAGGGGTGTCCGAGCAGTACTTC
CDR3: CAISDQGTGVSEQYF

J: TRBJ1-1
length: 16
size: NA
D: NA
V: TRBV7-6
DNA: TGTGCCAGCAGCTTAGGATCAGGGGCGCTGAACACTGAAGCTTTCTTT
CDR3: CASSLGSGALNTEAFF

J: TRBJ1-2
length: 14
size: NA
D: NA
V: TRBV2
DNA: TGTGCCAGCAGTGTGGGCACTTCTAACTATGGCTACACCTTC
CDR3: CASSVGTSNYGYTF

J: TRBJ1-1
length: 13
size: NA
D: NA
V: TRBV6-5
DNA: TGTGCCAGCAGTACCACGAGGGACACTGAAGCTTTCTTT
CDR3: CASSTTRDTEAFF

J: TRBJ2-1
length: 14
size: NA
D: TRBD1
V: TRBV29-1
DNA: TGCAGCGGTTTACCTGGACAGGGGAGCAATGAGCAGTTCTTC
CDR3: CSGLPGQGSNEQFF

J: TRBJ1-5
length: 16
size: once
D: NA
V: TRBV4-2
DNA: TGTGCCAGCAGCCAAGAACAGGGAAGATGGAATCAGCCCCAGCATTTT
CDR3: CASSQEQGRWNQPQHF

J: TRBJ2-4
length: 14
size: NA
D: NA
V: TRBV30
DNA: TGTGCCTGGAGTGTAGTGCTAGCCAAAAACATTCAGTACTTC
CDR3: CAWSVVLAKNIQYF

J: TRBJ2-7
length: 14
size: NA
D: NA
V: TRBV7-2
DNA: TGTGCCAGCAGCCCGAGAAGGCAGGGGGGCGAGCAGTACTTC
CDR3: CASSPRRQGGEQYF

J: TRBJ1-1
length: 14
size: NA
D: NA
V: TRBV30
DNA: TGTGCCTGGAGTGCCCTACATAGGAACACTGAAGCTTTCTTT
CDR3: CAWSALHRNTEAFF

J: TRBJ2-3
length: 16
size: once
D: TRBD2
V: TRBV7-9
DNA: TGTGCCAGCAGCTTGGGGACTAGCGGGGGTGGAGATACGCAGTATTTT
CDR3: CASSLGTSGGGDTQYF

J: TRBJ2-7
length: 14
size: NA
D: NA
V: TRBV11-2
DNA: TGTGCCAGCAGCTTAGATAGGGGTCCCTACGAGCAGTACTTC
CDR3: CASSLDRGPYEQYF

J: TRBJ2-5
length: 14
size: NA
D: NA
V: TRBV19
DNA: TGTGCCACAGCCCCCGGGACGACACAAGAGACCCAGTACTTC
CDR3: CATAPGTTQETQYF

J: TRBJ2-7
length: 16
size: NA
D: NA
V: TRBV4-2
DNA: TGTGCCAGCAGCCCCCAGCTCAACCCTACCCTCTACGAGCAGTACTTC
CDR3: CASSPQLNPTLYEQYF

J: TRBJ2-2
length: 12
size: once
D: NA
V: TRBV11-2
DNA: TGTGCCAGCAGCGATCGGCCCGGGGAGCTGTTTTTT
CDR3: CASSDRPGELFF

J: TRBJ2-7
length: 14
size: once
D: NA
V: TRBV21-1
DNA: TGTGCCAGCAGCAATTTCGGGGACCCCTACGAGCAGTACTTC
CDR3: CASSNFGDPYEQYF

J: TRBJ1-4
length: 15
size: NA
D: NA
V: TRBV7-3
DNA: TGTGCCAGCAGCTTGTACGGAACCGAGGGGGAAAAACTGTTTTTT
CDR3: CASSLYGTEGEKLFF

J: TRBJ2-2
length: 13
size: once
D: NA
V: TRBV13
DNA: TGTGCCAGCAGCAGCAACAGGGCCGGGGAGCTGTTTTTT
CDR3: CASSSNRAGELFF

J: TRBJ2-1
length: 14
size: NA
D: NA
V: TRBV6-5
DNA: TGTGCCAGCAGCCCAAGCTGGGGGAAAGATGAGCAGTTCTTC
CDR3: CASSPSWGKDEQFF

J: TRBJ1-6
length: 16
size: NA
D: NA
V: TRBV6-5
DNA: TGTGCCAGCAGTTACTCCCCGCAGGGTTTTGGATCACCCCTCCACTTT
CDR3: CASSYSPQGFGSPLHF